This T cell receptor (beta chain) is drawn from a study of cytomegalovirus exposure and HLA in healthy donors. Whole-study findings and limits: One variant, a missense change in DCLRE1C, was linked in a later analysis to TCR beta V- and J-gene trimming. In a later analysis, at a false discovery rate of 0.05, over 15,000 TCR beta sequences were associated with HLA alleles.

Points on this clone: Its antigen is not identified.

The PCR contained 60 Vbeta and 13 Jbeta primers. Libraries were prepared by immunoSEQ multiplex PCR; TCRdb keeps only in-frame clonotypes and omits some of them. In the table there are about 68,000 clones, approximately 80% of which are singletons. Germline V gene lookup returns CDR1 SGHRS and CDR2 YFSETQ. The CDR3 runs 14 residues. Deletions cut 1 base from V and 7 bases from J, with 15 bases between. J is TRBJ2-7 and V is TRBV5-1; no clear D gene. The material sequenced was PBMCs. The receptor was isolated from a human donor in good health. The DNA for the CDR3 is TGCGCCAGCAGCTTGTCAGGCCGCTCCGAGGAGCAGTACTTC. Its translation: CASSLSGRSEEQYF.